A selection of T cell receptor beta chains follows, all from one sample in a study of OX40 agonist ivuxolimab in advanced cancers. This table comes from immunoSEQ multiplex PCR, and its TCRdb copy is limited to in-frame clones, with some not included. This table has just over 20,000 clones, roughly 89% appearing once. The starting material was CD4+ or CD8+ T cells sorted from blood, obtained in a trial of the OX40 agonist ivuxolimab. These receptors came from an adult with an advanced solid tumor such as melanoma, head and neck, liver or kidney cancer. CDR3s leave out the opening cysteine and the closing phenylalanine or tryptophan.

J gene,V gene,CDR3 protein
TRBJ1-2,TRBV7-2,ASSLTGDGYT
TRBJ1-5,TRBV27,ASSFLSNQPQH
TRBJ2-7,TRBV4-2,ASSQVGGKGLYEQY
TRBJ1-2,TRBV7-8,ASSLGVTLWGYT
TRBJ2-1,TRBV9,ASSVEGRRGGYNEQF
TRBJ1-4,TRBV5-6,ASSLELGARGNEKLF
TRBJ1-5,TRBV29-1,SVQTTGLGQPQH
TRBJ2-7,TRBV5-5,ASSLDLQSGGHYEQY
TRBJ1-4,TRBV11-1,ASSPKPQNWATNEKLF
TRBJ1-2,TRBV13,ASSQDRGYGYT
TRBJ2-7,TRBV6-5,ASRGQGVYEQY
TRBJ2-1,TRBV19,ASSIGRGRTYNEQF
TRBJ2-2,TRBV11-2,ASSLEVLASEAGELF
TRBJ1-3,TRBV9,ASSVIEDGNTIY
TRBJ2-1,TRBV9,ASRSGFGEQF
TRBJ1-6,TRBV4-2,ASSQEGTPFVNSPLH
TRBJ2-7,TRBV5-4,ASSPRGTGGYEQY
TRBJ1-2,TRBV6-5,ASNGQGGFHGYT
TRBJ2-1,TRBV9,ASSPPPGSYYNEQF
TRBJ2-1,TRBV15,ATSGLGLAGSEQF
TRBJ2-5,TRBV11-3,ASSLSTGMETQY
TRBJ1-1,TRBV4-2,ASSQDQGALDTEAF
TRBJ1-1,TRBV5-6,ASSWGGTEAF
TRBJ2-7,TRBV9,ASSRRVSSYEQY
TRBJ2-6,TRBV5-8,ASSLVTETLSGANVLT
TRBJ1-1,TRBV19,ASTPLGQGDTEAF
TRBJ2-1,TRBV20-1,SAREYNEQF
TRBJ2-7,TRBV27,ASSPRGGNEQY
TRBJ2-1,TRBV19,ASSSPDRSYNEQF
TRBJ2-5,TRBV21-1,ASSTGQGVGTQY
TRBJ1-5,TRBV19,ASTPRSARQPQH
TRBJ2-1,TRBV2,ASITTSGGSSYNEQF
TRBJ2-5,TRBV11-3,ASSLGETQY
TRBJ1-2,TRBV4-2,ASSLGSNYGYT
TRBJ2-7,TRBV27,ASSLEGGPYEQY
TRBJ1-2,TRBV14,ASSQWGSSNYGYT
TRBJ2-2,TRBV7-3,ASSPSPIRNNLGELF
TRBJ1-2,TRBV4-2,ASSQDRLAGTTNYGYT
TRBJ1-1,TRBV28,ASSFGQTNEAF
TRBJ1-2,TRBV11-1,ASSPTGLRGYT
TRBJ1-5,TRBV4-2,ARRHHQYRQPQH
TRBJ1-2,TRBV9,ASSVRDGYGYT
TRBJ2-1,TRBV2,ASSEAGTSGGLEQF
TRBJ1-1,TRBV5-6,ASSFGGTNTEAF
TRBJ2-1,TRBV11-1,ASSKNAGVFHEQF
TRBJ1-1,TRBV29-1,SVGDRGLYTEAF
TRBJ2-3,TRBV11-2,ASSSQSALAGAKYTQY
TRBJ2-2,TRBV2,ASSVGLNRAVGTTGELF
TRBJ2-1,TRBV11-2,ASRDLSLGYEQF
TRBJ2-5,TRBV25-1,ASSGYRRNTPGEETQY